This is a list of T cell receptor beta chains from one sample in a study of neurological immune-mediated disorders. TCRdb re-called the 5' RACE reads through MiXCR, storing one row per CDR3 protein. The sample shows 50,000 to 75,000 distinct CDR3 sequences, roughly 13% of them seen only once. The sequencing input was PBMCs. The origin of the receptors is a woman in her sixties with HTLV-1-associated myelopathy (HAM/TSP). CDR3s include the opening cysteine and the closing phenylalanine or tryptophan. D genes are given only for firm matches. Rows may omit the clone size; those that give it use once, few, many or a size class.

j_call: TRBJ2-5; v_call: TRBV20-1; clone_size: many; d_call: -; cdr3_nt: TGCAGTGCTATACGGACATCAAGGGAGACCCAGTACTTC; cdr3_aa: CSAIRTSRETQYF
j_call: TRBJ2-7; v_call: TRBV9; clone_size: medium-sized; d_call: TRBD2; cdr3_nt: TGTGCCAGCAGCGTAGATAGGATTAGCGGGAGAACCTACGAGCAGTACTTC; cdr3_aa: CASSVDRISGRTYEQYF
j_call: TRBJ2-5; v_call: TRBV12-3/TRBV12-4; clone_size: many; d_call: -; cdr3_nt: TGTGCCAGCACCCCTCGGAGGCAAGAGACCCAGTACTTC; cdr3_aa: CASTPRRQETQYF
j_call: TRBJ2-7; v_call: TRBV7-2; clone_size: many; d_call: TRBD2; cdr3_nt: TGTGCCAGCAGCCGTACTAGCGGGCCATCCTCCTACGAGCAGTACTTC; cdr3_aa: CASSRTSGPSSYEQYF
j_call: TRBJ2-7; v_call: TRBV14; clone_size: many; d_call: TRBD2; cdr3_nt: TGTGCCAGCAGCCGCTCCGCGCCTAGCGGGTCGCGACACGAGCAGTACTTC; cdr3_aa: CASSRSAPSGSRHEQYF
j_call: TRBJ2-3; v_call: TRBV7-9; clone_size: many; d_call: -; cdr3_nt: TGTGCCAGCAGCTTAGTGGCAGGCAGCACAGATACGCAGTATTTT; cdr3_aa: CASSLVAGSTDTQYF
j_call: TRBJ2-3; v_call: TRBV6-5; clone_size: -; d_call: TRBD2; cdr3_nt: TGTGCCAGCAGCGCCCTCGGGAGGGTCCCTAGCACAGATACGCAGTATTTT; cdr3_aa: CASSALGRVPSTDTQYF
j_call: TRBJ1-3; v_call: TRBV29-1; clone_size: many; d_call: -; cdr3_nt: TGCAGCGTAGACTCTGGATCGGGGGCTGGAAACACCATATATTTT; cdr3_aa: CSVDSGSGAGNTIYF
j_call: TRBJ1-1; v_call: TRBV6-5; clone_size: many; d_call: TRBD1; cdr3_nt: TGTGCCAGCAGGCCGGGACAGCCGAACACTGAAGCTTTCTTT; cdr3_aa: CASRPGQPNTEAFF
j_call: TRBJ2-7; v_call: TRBV20-1; clone_size: many; d_call: -; cdr3_nt: TGCAGTGCTAGAGACCCGGGAGCGGCCGAGCAGTACTTC; cdr3_aa: CSARDPGAAEQYF
j_call: TRBJ1-3; v_call: TRBV18; clone_size: -; d_call: TRBD1; cdr3_nt: TGTGCCAGCTCACCCGGACAGGGGGCTGGTGGAAACACCATATATTTT; cdr3_aa: CASSPGQGAGGNTIYF
j_call: TRBJ2-5; v_call: TRBV12-3/TRBV12-4; clone_size: many; d_call: TRBD1; cdr3_nt: TGTGCCAGCAGCAAGACTTCGGGACAGGGGTGGGGAGAGACCCAGTACTTC; cdr3_aa: CASSKTSGQGWGETQYF
j_call: TRBJ2-3; v_call: TRBV20-1; clone_size: many; d_call: TRBD2; cdr3_nt: TGCAGTGCTAGACCACTAGCGGGAGACATAGATACGCAGTATTTT; cdr3_aa: CSARPLAGDIDTQYF
j_call: TRBJ2-5; v_call: TRBV12-3/TRBV12-4; clone_size: -; d_call: -; cdr3_nt: TGTGCCAGCAGAATAGCTGGAGCCCAAAAGACCCAGTACTTC; cdr3_aa: CASRIAGAQKTQYF
j_call: TRBJ2-3; v_call: TRBV5-1; clone_size: many; d_call: -; cdr3_nt: TGCGCCAGCAGCTTGGCTAGCTTCCCAGATACGCAGTATTTT; cdr3_aa: CASSLASFPDTQYF
j_call: TRBJ2-1; v_call: TRBV7-8; clone_size: many; d_call: TRBD2; cdr3_nt: TGTGCCAGCAGCTTAGCGCGCCTAGCGGGGGTGGGGGGATACAATGAGCAGTTCTTC; cdr3_aa: CASSLARLAGVGGYNEQFF
j_call: TRBJ2-2; v_call: TRBV20-1; clone_size: many; d_call: -; cdr3_nt: TGCAGTGCTAGCCGGACTCTTAACACCGGGGAGCTGTTTTTT; cdr3_aa: CSASRTLNTGELFF
j_call: TRBJ2-1; v_call: TRBV28; clone_size: many; d_call: -; cdr3_nt: TGTGCCAGCAGTGAAAGCGGAAACCACTACAATGAGCAGTTCTTC; cdr3_aa: CASSESGNHYNEQFF
j_call: TRBJ2-7; v_call: TRBV20-1; clone_size: many; d_call: TRBD1; cdr3_nt: TGCAGTGCTTCCAGCGAAGGACAGGGAAGGTACGAGCAGTACTTC; cdr3_aa: CSASSEGQGRYEQYF
j_call: TRBJ2-2; v_call: TRBV11-2; clone_size: many; d_call: -; cdr3_nt: TGTGCCAGCAGCTTGCTCGGGGGAAACACCGGGGAGCTGTTTTTT; cdr3_aa: CASSLLGGNTGELFF
j_call: TRBJ2-3; v_call: TRBV6-5; clone_size: many; d_call: -; cdr3_nt: TGTGCCAGGCCGCTACAGACGCGCACAGATACGCAGTATTTT; cdr3_aa: CARPLQTRTDTQYF
j_call: TRBJ2-2; v_call: TRBV20-1; clone_size: many; d_call: -; cdr3_nt: TGCAGTGCTCGAAGCCTGGACAGCTCCGCAACCGGGGAGCTGTTTTTT; cdr3_aa: CSARSLDSSATGELFF
j_call: TRBJ2-7; v_call: TRBV20-1; clone_size: many; d_call: TRBD1; cdr3_nt: TGCAGTGCTAGAGGGGCCCGACAGGGTGTTCACGAGCAGTACTTC; cdr3_aa: CSARGARQGVHEQYF
j_call: TRBJ2-7; v_call: TRBV2; clone_size: -; d_call: TRBD2; cdr3_nt: TGTGCCAGCTCCGGGACTAGATCCTACGAGCAGTACTTC; cdr3_aa: CASSGTRSYEQYF
j_call: TRBJ1-1; v_call: TRBV20-1; clone_size: many; d_call: -; cdr3_nt: TGCAGTGCGACAGGATTGAACACTGAAGCTTTCTTT; cdr3_aa: CSATGLNTEAFF
j_call: TRBJ2-5; v_call: TRBV20-1; clone_size: many; d_call: -; cdr3_nt: TGCAGTGCTTCGGGCCACTATTTCCAAGAGACCCAGTACTTC; cdr3_aa: CSASGHYFQETQYF
j_call: TRBJ2-3; v_call: TRBV7-7; clone_size: -; d_call: TRBD1; cdr3_nt: TGTGCTAGCAGCTTACAGGGGGGAGATACGCAGTATTTT; cdr3_aa: CASSLQGGDTQYF
j_call: TRBJ2-1; v_call: TRBV18; clone_size: many; d_call: -; cdr3_nt: TGTGCCAGCTCACCGTTGAATAGCGGTTCCTACAATGAGCAGTTCTTC; cdr3_aa: CASSPLNSGSYNEQFF
j_call: TRBJ2-7; v_call: TRBV20-1; clone_size: many; d_call: TRBD2; cdr3_nt: TGCAGTGCTACCTCTAGCGGCCCCACCTACGAGCAGTACTTC; cdr3_aa: CSATSSGPTYEQYF
j_call: TRBJ2-3; v_call: TRBV5-1; clone_size: many; d_call: TRBD2; cdr3_nt: TGCGCCAGCAGCAAAAGCGGGAGTGTGGCAGATACGCAGTATTTT; cdr3_aa: CASSKSGSVADTQYF
j_call: TRBJ1-1; v_call: TRBV20-1; clone_size: many; d_call: -; cdr3_nt: TGCAGTGCTAGAGTTCTCGGCAGAAAGACTGAAGCTTTCTTT; cdr3_aa: CSARVLGRKTEAFF
j_call: TRBJ1-2; v_call: TRBV6-5; clone_size: many; d_call: -; cdr3_nt: TGTGCCAGCGGATGGGGTACTTGGGGCTACACCTTC; cdr3_aa: CASGWGTWGYTF
j_call: TRBJ2-3; v_call: TRBV5-1; clone_size: -; d_call: -; cdr3_nt: TGCGCCAGCAGCCCCTGGGCGGGGGCATATACGCAGTATTTT; cdr3_aa: CASSPWAGAYTQYF
j_call: TRBJ2-3; v_call: TRBV18; clone_size: many; d_call: -; cdr3_nt: TGTGCCAGCTCACCCAGGGCTAGCGAAGCAGATACGCAGTATTTT; cdr3_aa: CASSPRASEADTQYF
j_call: TRBJ1-1; v_call: TRBV7-8; clone_size: many; d_call: TRBD1; cdr3_nt: TGTGCCAGCAGCTTAACCGGGACAGGGGTTACAGAAGCTTTCTTT; cdr3_aa: CASSLTGTGVTEAFF
j_call: TRBJ2-7; v_call: TRBV29-1; clone_size: many; d_call: TRBD1; cdr3_nt: TGCAGCGTTTCATGGACAGGGGCTGGTGAGCAGTACTTC; cdr3_aa: CSVSWTGAGEQYF
j_call: TRBJ2-3; v_call: TRBV20-1; clone_size: many; d_call: TRBD2; cdr3_nt: TGCAGTGCTAGAGATCGAACGGGAGGGCCTTATACGCAGTATTTT; cdr3_aa: CSARDRTGGPYTQYF
j_call: TRBJ1-4; v_call: TRBV10-3; clone_size: many; d_call: -; cdr3_nt: TGTGCCATCAGTGAGTCTGGGGGGCGCTTATCCGGGGAACTGTTTTTT; cdr3_aa: CAISESGGRLSGELFF
j_call: TRBJ1-1; v_call: TRBV12-3/TRBV12-4; clone_size: many; d_call: -; cdr3_nt: TGTGCCAGCAGTATTGGACAATTCACTGAAGCTTTCTTT; cdr3_aa: CASSIGQFTEAFF
j_call: TRBJ2-7; v_call: TRBV11-2; clone_size: many; d_call: -; cdr3_nt: TGTGCCAGCAGCCCCACTAGCCACGAGCAGTACTTC; cdr3_aa: CASSPTSHEQYF